This TCR beta chain emerged from a study of a mutant IDH1 vaccine in newly diagnosed glioma. Whole-study context: The first vaccination came 4-6 weeks after radiotherapy alone, or with temozolomide cycles. The treated group averaged roughly 40 years old and was roughly 62% male, about 40% female. Most patients had received both radiotherapy and temozolomide, the prior options being radiotherapy, temozolomide, or both.

The time point: week 35, safety follow-up. The study gave 300 ug of mutant IDH1 20-mer peptide per vaccine dose, with topical imiquimod. Scheduled for weeks 1, 3, 5, 7, 11, 15, 19 and 23, eight vaccinations were given to patients. V lost 4 bases to trimming and J lost 8 bases, with 18 bases between them. The CDR3 loop spans 14 amino acids. Germline lookup yields CDR1 SGDLS and CDR2 YYNGEE. Regarding this clone: Its antigen is not known.

Measured with immunoSEQ multiplex PCR; TCRdb has only the in-frame clones, and not every one. The repertoire holds around 41,000 clones, 80% to 90% seen once, with less than 2% in the top ten. The sequence came from a man aged 40-49 years with glioma. The chain recombines TRBV9 with TRBJ1-2; the D gene is possibly TRBD1 (5 bases). The material was PBMCs, obtained from a glioma patient whose treatment included an IDH1 peptide vaccine. The CDR3, as DNA: TGTGCCAGCAGCCCCCCAGACAGCATCGTGGGCTACACCTTC. Encoded protein: CASSPPDSIVGYTF.